This TCR beta chain was sequenced during a study of identical twins. A universal primer binding site was introduced by template switching. The final cDNA contained unique molecular identifiers. A single record per CDR3 protein comes from TCRdb applying MiXCR to the 5' RACE reads. This table holds fewer than 500,000 distinct CDR3 sequences, approximately 24% found once. The CDR3 loop spans 11 amino acids. V gave up 5 bases and J gave up 14 bases, with 11 bases separating them. Germline CDR1 SGHDT, CDR2 YYEEEE. The same specimen was also included in a second study, on T cells expressing NK-cell markers. This second study notes: These clonotypes also led the CD3+CD56-NKG2C+ fraction in several donors.

The chain combines TRBV5-6 with TRBJ1-6; no clear D gene. The sequencing input was CD4+ T cells sorted from blood. The clonotype comes from a woman under 30 in good health. Here the CDR3 DNA reads TGTGCCAGCAGTAGGAGGGATTCCCTCCACTTT. Protein sequence: CASSRRDSLHF.